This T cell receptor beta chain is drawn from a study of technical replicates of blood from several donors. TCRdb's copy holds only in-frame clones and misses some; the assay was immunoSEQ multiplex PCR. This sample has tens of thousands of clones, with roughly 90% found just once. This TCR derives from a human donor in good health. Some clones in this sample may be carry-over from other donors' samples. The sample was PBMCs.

The CDR3 sequence is CSVRGLNGYEQYF. CDR3 DNA sequence: TGCAGCGTTCGGGGTTTGAATGGCTACGAGCAGTACTTC. This chain links TRBV29-1 with TRBJ2-7; TRBD2 is a possible D gene (5 bases). Germline lookup yields CDR1 SQVTM and CDR2 ANQGSEA. CDR3 length: 13 residues. V was cut by 5 bases and J by 3 bases, with 14 bases left in between.